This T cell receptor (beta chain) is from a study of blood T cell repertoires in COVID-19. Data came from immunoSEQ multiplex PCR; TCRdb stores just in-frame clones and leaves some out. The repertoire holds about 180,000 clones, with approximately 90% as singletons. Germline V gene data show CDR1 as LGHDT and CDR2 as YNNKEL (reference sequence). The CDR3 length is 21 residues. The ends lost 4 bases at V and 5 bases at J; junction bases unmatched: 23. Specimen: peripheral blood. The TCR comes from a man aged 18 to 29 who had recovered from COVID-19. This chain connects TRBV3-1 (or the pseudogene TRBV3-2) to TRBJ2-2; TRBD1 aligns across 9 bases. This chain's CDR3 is CASSPEGDRASGRASTGELFF. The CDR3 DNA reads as TGTGCCAGCAGCCCTGAGGGGGACAGGGCCTCTGGACGAGCCAGTACCGGGGAGCTGTTTTTT.